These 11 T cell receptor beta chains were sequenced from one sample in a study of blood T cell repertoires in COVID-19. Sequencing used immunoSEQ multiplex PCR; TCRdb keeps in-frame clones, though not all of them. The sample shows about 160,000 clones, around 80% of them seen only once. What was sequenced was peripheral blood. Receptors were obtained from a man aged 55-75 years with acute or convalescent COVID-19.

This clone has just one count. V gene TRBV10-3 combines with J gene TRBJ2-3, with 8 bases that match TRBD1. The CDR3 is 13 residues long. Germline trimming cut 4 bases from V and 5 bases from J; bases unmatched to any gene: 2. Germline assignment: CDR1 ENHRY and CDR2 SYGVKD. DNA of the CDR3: TGTGCCATCAGTGCCACAGGGGGAGATACGCAGTATTTT. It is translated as CAISATGGDTQYF.

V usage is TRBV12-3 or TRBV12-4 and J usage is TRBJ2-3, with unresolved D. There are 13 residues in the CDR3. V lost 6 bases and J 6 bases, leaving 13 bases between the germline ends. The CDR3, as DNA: TGTGCCAGCAGCCTGGCTGCAGCGGATACGCAGTATTTT. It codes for CASSLAAADTQYF.

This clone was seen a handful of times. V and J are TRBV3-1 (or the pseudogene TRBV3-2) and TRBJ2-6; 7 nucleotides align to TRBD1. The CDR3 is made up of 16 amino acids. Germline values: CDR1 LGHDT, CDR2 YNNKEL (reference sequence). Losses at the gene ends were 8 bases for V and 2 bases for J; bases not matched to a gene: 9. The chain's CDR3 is CASETGATAGANVLTF. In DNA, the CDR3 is TGTGCCAGCGAAACAGGGGCTACCGCTGGGGCCAACGTCCTGACTTTC.

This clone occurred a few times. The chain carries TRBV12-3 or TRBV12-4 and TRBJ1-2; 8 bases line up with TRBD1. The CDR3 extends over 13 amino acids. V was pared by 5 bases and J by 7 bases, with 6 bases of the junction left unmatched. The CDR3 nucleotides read TGTGCCAGCAGTCAGGACAGGGTGGGTGGCTACACCTTC. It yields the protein CASSQDRVGGYTF.

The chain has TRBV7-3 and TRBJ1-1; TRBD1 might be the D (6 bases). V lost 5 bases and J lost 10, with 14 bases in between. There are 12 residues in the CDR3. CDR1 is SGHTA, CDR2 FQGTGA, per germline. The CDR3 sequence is CASSLGGPAAFF. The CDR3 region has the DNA TGTGCCAGCAGCCTAGGGGGTCCAGCAGCTTTCTTT.

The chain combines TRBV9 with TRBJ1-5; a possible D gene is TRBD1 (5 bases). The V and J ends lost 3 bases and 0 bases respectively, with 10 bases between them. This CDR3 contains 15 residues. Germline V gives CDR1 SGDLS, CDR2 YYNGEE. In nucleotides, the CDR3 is TGTGCCAGCAGCGAGGGAGGGGATAGCAATCAGCCCCAGCATTTT. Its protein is CASSEGGDSNQPQHF.

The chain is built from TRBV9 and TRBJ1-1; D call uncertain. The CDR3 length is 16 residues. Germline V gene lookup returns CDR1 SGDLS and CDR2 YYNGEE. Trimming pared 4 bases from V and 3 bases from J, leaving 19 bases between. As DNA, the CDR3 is TGTGCCAGCAGCAGCGGGGAGGAGGGAAGGGACACTGAAGCTTTCTTT. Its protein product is CASSSGEEGRDTEAFF.

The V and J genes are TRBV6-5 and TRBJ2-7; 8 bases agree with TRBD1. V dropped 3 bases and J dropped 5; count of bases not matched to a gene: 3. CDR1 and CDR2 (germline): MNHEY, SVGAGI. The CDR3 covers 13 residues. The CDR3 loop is CASSYTGGNEQYF. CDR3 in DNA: TGTGCCAGCAGTTATACAGGGGGGAACGAGCAGTACTTC.

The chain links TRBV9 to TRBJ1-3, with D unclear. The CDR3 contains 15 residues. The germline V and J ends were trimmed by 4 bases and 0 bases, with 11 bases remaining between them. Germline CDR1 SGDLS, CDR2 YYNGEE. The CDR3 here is CASSPSSGSGNTIYF. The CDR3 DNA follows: TGTGCCAGCAGCCCATCCAGTGGCTCTGGAAACACCATATATTTT.

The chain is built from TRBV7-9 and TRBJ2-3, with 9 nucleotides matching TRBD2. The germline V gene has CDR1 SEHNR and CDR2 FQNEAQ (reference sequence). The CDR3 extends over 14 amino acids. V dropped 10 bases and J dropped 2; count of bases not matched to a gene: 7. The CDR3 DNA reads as TGTGCCATCATGAGCGGGGGGTACACAGATACGCAGTATTTT. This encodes CAIMSGGYTDTQYF.

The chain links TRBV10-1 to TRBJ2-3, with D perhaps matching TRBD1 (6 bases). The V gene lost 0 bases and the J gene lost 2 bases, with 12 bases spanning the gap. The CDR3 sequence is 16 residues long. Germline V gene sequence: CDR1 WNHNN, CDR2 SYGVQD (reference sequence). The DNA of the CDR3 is TGCGCCAGCAGTGAGTCGGGGGCAGGAGCCACAGATACGCAGTATTTT. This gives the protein CASSESGAGATDTQYF.